What follows are 30 T cell receptor beta chains derived from one specimen sequenced in a study of blood T cell repertoires in COVID-19. Here immunoSEQ multiplex PCR was the method, and the copy in TCRdb shows in-frame clones only, minus some. The sample consists of around 68,000 clones, 89% of them appearing once. Material for sequencing was peripheral blood. These TCRs come from a man aged 45-60 years with active COVID-19.

The rearrangement links TRBV5-1 to TRBJ2-3, with TRBD2 matching over 9 bases. Germline V CDR1 and CDR2: SGHRS, YFSETQ. Trimming at V came to 4 bases and at J to 3 bases, leaving 6 bases not matched to a gene. The CDR3 is made up of 15 amino acids. CDR3 amino acids: CASSPSAGGTDTQYF. CDR3 DNA: TGCGCCAGCAGCCCCTCGGCGGGGGGGACAGATACGCAGTATTTT.

V usage is TRBV30 and J usage is TRBJ2-2; 7 nucleotides line up with TRBD1. In germline, CDR1 is GTSNPN, CDR2 SVGIG (reference sequence). The ends lost 2 bases at V and 5 bases at J; junction bases unmatched: 5. CDR3 size: 14 residues. CDR3 sequence: CAWSRGQVTGELFF. Written as DNA, the CDR3 is TGTGCCTGGAGTCGAGGACAGGTGACCGGGGAGCTGTTTTTT.

V and J are TRBV4-1 and TRBJ2-7, with D hard to call. V lost 0 bases to trimming and J lost 3 bases, with 6 bases between them. Germline CDR1 MGHRA, CDR2 YSYEKL. The CDR3 has 13 residues. CDR3 loop: CASSQDRLYEQYF. In DNA, the CDR3 is TGCGCCAGCAGCCAAGACAGACTCTACGAGCAGTACTTC.

In DNA, the CDR3 is TGTGCCATCAGTGAGTTAGAGAGGGGAGGGGGGAACACTGAAGCTTTCTTT. Its translation is CAISELERGGGNTEAFF. The rearrangement uses TRBV10-3 and TRBJ1-1; the D gene is possibly TRBD1 (6 bases). Per germline, CDR1 ENHRY and CDR2 SYGVKD. The CDR3 has 17 amino acids. V was clipped by 1 base and J by 1 base, with 16 bases between them.

The chain combines TRBV6-5 with TRBJ1-5; no reliable D call. V was pared by 2 bases and J by 6 bases, with 11 bases between. The CDR3 totals 14 residues. The V gene's germline CDR1 is MNHEY and CDR2 SVGAGI. The CDR3 nucleotides read TGTGCCAGCAGTTACAGGGAGTACGGTCAGCCCCAGCATTTT. Translating it yields CASSYREYGQPQHF.

The chain has TRBV5-4 and TRBJ1-6; 8 bases are shared with TRBD1. V shed 2 bases, J shed 8 bases, and the junction held 12 bases outside the gene matches. The CDR3 is 17 residues long. Germline CDR1 SGHNT, CDR2 YYREEE (reference sequence). In DNA form, the CDR3 reads TGTGCCAGCAGCTTCGCGTCTCCGGGACAGGCTTATTCACCCCTCCACTTT. Its translation is CASSFASPGQAYSPLHF.

The V call is TRBV11-2, the J call TRBJ1-2; tentative D call: TRBD1 (6 bases). The CDR3 consists of 14 residues. Germline V gene data show CDR1 as SGHAT and CDR2 as FQNNGV. V shed 2 bases and J shed 6 bases, with 13 bases lying between them. Written as DNA, the CDR3 is TGTGCCAGCAGCTTACTAGGGGGGGCCGATGGCTACACCTTC. Translated: CASSLLGGADGYTF.

This clone came up a few times. V gene TRBV4-1 combines with J gene TRBJ2-2; 9 bases line up with TRBD1. The V gene end was trimmed by 1 base and the J gene end by 3 bases; junction bases not matched to a gene: 6. From germline, CDR1 is MGHRA and CDR2 YSYEKL. The CDR3 length is 17 residues. CDR3 sequence reads: CASSQGGTGSDTGELFF. The DNA for the CDR3 is TGCGCCAGCAGCCAAGGCGGGACAGGGAGTGACACCGGGGAGCTGTTTTTT.

V usage is TRBV5-1 and J usage is TRBJ1-1; 8 nucleotides align to TRBD1. This CDR3 is built from 14 residues. V was clipped by 4 bases and J by 4 bases; unmatched bases: 6. Looked up from germline, CDR1 is SGHRS and CDR2 is YFSETQ. CDR3: CASSMTGEITEAFF. CDR3 sequence (DNA): TGCGCCAGCAGCATGACAGGGGAGATCACTGAAGCTTTCTTT.

V gene TRBV7-3 combines with J gene TRBJ2-2; D possibly corresponds to TRBD2 (5 bases). V was clipped by 5 bases and J by 6 bases, with 10 bases between them. Germline values: CDR1 SGHTA, CDR2 FQGTGA. The CDR3 covers 13 residues. CDR3 DNA sequence: TGTGCCAGCAGCCCAACTAGTTCCGGGGAGCTGTTTTTT. This codes for CASSPTSSGELFF.

The gene calls are TRBV5-1 and TRBJ1-5, with TRBD1 as a possible D gene (5 bases). Trimming removed 0 bases from V and 2 bases from J, with 6 bases in between. CDR1 and CDR2 from the germline V gene are SGHRS and YFSETQ. The CDR3 has 14 residues. The DNA for the CDR3 is TGCGCCAGCAGCTTGGAACAGGGCAATCAGCCCCAGCATTTT. Translated: CASSLEQGNQPQHF.

The rearrangement links TRBV29-1 to TRBJ2-7; 14 bases map to TRBD2. The CDR3 is 16 residues long. Germline V gene lookup returns CDR1 SQVTM and CDR2 ANQGSEA. Trimming cost V 1 base and J 3 bases; bases outside gene matches: 5. The CDR3 here is CSVEGLAGGPNYEQYF. The CDR3 nucleotides are TGCAGCGTTGAAGGACTAGCGGGGGGGCCTAACTACGAGCAGTACTTC.

In its sample, this clone was seen once. The chain couples TRBV7-2 to TRBJ1-2; D is perhaps TRBD1 (6 bases). Trimming took 0 bases from V and 4 from J, leaving 12 bases between them. CDR3 size: 15 residues. The V gene's germline CDR1 is SGHTA and CDR2 FQGNSA. CDR3 coding DNA: TGTGCCAGCAGCTTAGCTACAGGGCCAAGCTATGGCTACACCTTC. It codes for CASSLATGPSYGYTF. The complete variable domain, with remaining parts taken from reference TRBV7-2 and TRBJ1-2, reads GAGVSQSPSNKVTEKGKDVELRCDPISGHTALYWYRQSLGQGLEFLIYFQGNSAPDKSGLPSDRFSAERTGGSVSTLTIQRTQQEDSAVYLCASSLATGPSYGYTFGSGTRLTVV.

This clone was counted only a few times. The DNA for the CDR3 is TGCGCCTCCAGGACAGGGAATCAGAACACTGAAGCTTTCTTT. This translates into CASRTGNQNTEAFF. This chain connects TRBV5-1 to TRBJ1-1, with 8 bases matching TRBD1. V lost 10 bases to trimming and J lost 1 base; unmatched junction nucleotides: 9. Per germline, CDR1 SGHRS and CDR2 YFSETQ. CDR3 length: 14 amino acids.

The V call is TRBV5-1, the J call TRBJ2-7; D call uncertain. Trimming cost V 0 bases and J 3 bases, with 10 bases left between them. This CDR3 spans 14 amino acids. Per the germline V gene, CDR1 is SGHRS and CDR2 is YFSETQ. CDR3 amino acids: CASSLVGRNYEQYF. The CDR3 bases are TGCGCCAGCAGCTTGGTTGGCAGAAACTACGAGCAGTACTTC.

The chain has TRBV9 and TRBJ2-1; 10 bases are shared with TRBD1. The CDR3 runs to 15 residues. Trimming at V came to 4 bases and at J to 7 bases, leaving 8 bases not matched to a gene. From germline, CDR1 is SGDLS and CDR2 YYNGEE. Here the CDR3 reads CASSPRDRGQNEQFF. In DNA form, the CDR3 reads TGTGCCAGCAGCCCCCGGGACAGGGGTCAGAATGAGCAGTTCTTC.

This chain links TRBV12-3 or TRBV12-4 with TRBJ1-1, with D perhaps TRBD1 (6 bases). Between the trimmed V and J ends, which lost 3 bases and 8 bases, there was a span of 10 bases. This CDR3 comprises 12 residues. The CDR3 DNA is TGTGCCAGCAGTTTGGGGGCCGTCGAAGCTTTCTTT. Translated: CASSLGAVEAFF.

CDR3 nucleotides: TGTGCCAGCAGCGTATTCTCACAAGGGGACACCGGGGAGCTGTTTTTT. Encoded protein: CASSVFSQGDTGELFF. The chain joins TRBV9 to TRBJ2-2, with D possibly being TRBD1 (5 bases). The CDR3 consists of 16 residues. Germline V gene lookup returns CDR1 SGDLS and CDR2 YYNGEE. Between the trimmed V and J ends, which lost 1 base and 3 bases, there was a span of 13 bases.

The V call is TRBV4-3, the J call TRBJ1-2; D is undetermined. The CDR3 extends over 12 amino acids. Trimming left V 0 bases short and J 8 bases short, with 7 bases between. In germline, CDR1 is LGHNA, CDR2 YSLEER. As DNA, the CDR3 is TGCGCCAGCAGCCAAGATTTCGGGGGCTACACCTTC. This sequence encodes CASSQDFGGYTF.

V is TRBV6-2 or TRBV6-3 and J is TRBJ2-2; 9 bases align to TRBD1. The CDR3 covers 15 residues. V lost 2 bases and J lost 7; bases outside the gene matches: 5. Germline values: CDR1 MNHEY, CDR2 SVGEGT. The CDR3 is CASSYNRGQGGELFF. DNA for the CDR3: TGTGCCAGCAGTTACAACAGGGGGCAAGGCGGGGAGCTGTTTTTT.

The chain carries TRBV6-2 or TRBV6-3 and TRBJ1-2, with D uncertain. Trimming removed 2 bases at V and 9 bases at J, with 16 bases between. The V gene's germline CDR1 is MNHEY and CDR2 SVGEGT. CDR3 length: 14 amino acids. The CDR3 coding sequence is TGTGCCAGCAGTTACCGCCCCCGGAGGGATCGCTACACCTTC. This codes for CASSYRPRRDRYTF.

The chain has TRBV19 and TRBJ2-6, with D possibly TRBD2 on 6 matching bases. This CDR3 has 17 residues. V dropped 8 bases and J dropped 0 bases, with 17 bases sitting between them. Germline V gene data show CDR1 as LNHDA and CDR2 as SQIVND (reference sequence). CDR3 protein: CASGAARGTSGANVLTF. The DNA of the CDR3 is TGTGCCAGTGGCGCGGCGCGGGGAACCTCTGGGGCCAACGTCCTGACTTTC.

J is TRBJ2-1 and V is TRBV18; 14 nucleotides align to TRBD2. V lost 4 bases, J lost 3 bases, and 2 bases stayed unmatched. CDR3 length: 16 amino acids. The V gene's germline CDR1 is KGHSH and CDR2 LQKENI. CDR3 loop: CASSLGTSGSYNEQFF. The CDR3 DNA is TGTGCCAGCTCACTGGGGACTAGCGGGAGCTACAATGAGCAGTTCTTC.

V gene TRBV7-2 combines with J gene TRBJ2-5; TRBD2 might be the D (6 bases). This CDR3 spans 16 amino acids. Trimming removed 2 bases from V and 7 bases from J, with 20 bases in between. The germline V gene encodes CDR1 SGHTA and CDR2 FQGNSA. The CDR3 DNA reads as TGTGCCAGCAGCTTACTTCTCGCGGGGCTACGGGGGACCCAGTACTTC. Translation: CASSLLLAGLRGTQYF. Drawing the rest from reference TRBV7-2 and TRBJ2-5, the complete variable domain is GAGVSQSPSNKVTEKGKDVELRCDPISGHTALYWYRQSLGQGLEFLIYFQGNSAPDKSGLPSDRFSAERTGGSVSTLTIQRTQQEDSAVYLCASSLLLAGLRGTQYFGPGTRLLVL.

The chain couples TRBV18 to TRBJ2-2; TRBD2 aligns across 7 bases. V lost 3 bases, J lost 5 bases, and 0 bases stayed unmatched. The length of the CDR3 is 13 residues. In germline, CDR1 is KGHSH, CDR2 LQKENI. The CDR3 DNA sequence: TGTGCCAGCTCACCGGGAGGGACCGGGGAGCTGTTTTTT. Amino acid sequence: CASSPGGTGELFF.

The chain joins TRBV10-3 to TRBJ1-2, with D hard to call. From germline, CDR1 is ENHRY and CDR2 SYGVKD. This CDR3 has 14 amino acids. V was pared by 4 bases and J by 5 bases, with 14 bases between. CDR3 loop: CAISVSGNGYGYTF. The CDR3 DNA sequence: TGTGCCATCAGTGTTTCGGGGAACGGGTATGGCTACACCTTC.

The chain has TRBV4-3 and TRBJ2-1; 8 bases are shared with TRBD2. The CDR3 runs 16 residues. The V gene's germline CDR1 is LGHNA and CDR2 YSLEER. The V gene end was trimmed by 0 bases and the J gene end by 9 bases; junction bases not matched to a gene: 10. CDR3 DNA: TGCGCCAGCAGCCAAGATCCCATAGCGGGGAGGAGTGAGCAGTTCTTC. Residues: CASSQDPIAGRSEQFF.

For the CDR3, the DNA is TGTGCCAGCAGCCAGGGGGGAGTCAGGTATTTT. Protein: CASSQGGVRYF. The rearrangement joins TRBV4-2 to TRBJ2-3, with D perhaps matching TRBD2 (6 bases). There are 11 residues in the CDR3. From germline, CDR1 is LGHNA and CDR2 YNFKEQ. Trimming removed 3 bases from V and 14 bases from J, with 12 bases in between.

The chain is built from TRBV7-9 and TRBJ2-7; TRBD1 matches at 9 bases. The V segment lost 4 bases and the J segment 3 bases; nucleotides outside the gene matches: 7. CDR3 size: 15 residues. CDR1 and CDR2 (germline): SEHNR, FQNEAQ (reference sequence). The DNA for the CDR3 is TGTGCCAGCAGCTCCGACAGGGGGAGCGGCTACGAGCAGTACTTC. Its protein product is CASSSDRGSGYEQYF. Full variable domain (rest looked up from reference TRBV7-9 and TRBJ2-7): DTGVSQNPRHKITKRGQNVTFRCDPISEHNRLYWYRQTLGQGPEFLTYFQNEAQLEKSRLLSDRFSAERPKGSFSTLEIQRTEQGDSAMYLCASSSDRGSGYEQYFGPGTRLTVT.

The chain carries TRBV18 and TRBJ1-5; 10 nucleotides line up with TRBD1. The CDR3 spans 15 residues. The ends lost 3 bases at V and 7 bases at J; junction bases unmatched: 6. The V gene's germline CDR1 is KGHSH and CDR2 LQKENI. The CDR3 protein is CASSPGTGVGQPQHF. The CDR3 region has the DNA TGTGCCAGCTCACCGGGGACAGGGGTCGGGCAGCCCCAGCATTTT.